This T cell receptor beta chain originates from a study of naive and memory T cell subsets. Whole-study findings and limits: Possibly reflecting memory cells re-expressing CD45RA, a few larger clonotypes occurred in naive repertoires, especially CD8. Expression changes during T cell differentiation may affect RNA-based TCR counts.

Concerning this clonotype: Its specificity is not known.

An equimolar mix of two oligonucleotides served as the beta constant-region primer for TRBC1 and TRBC2. Nested alpha and beta constant-region primers with the SP2 primer drove four PCR rounds on ligated cDNA. An oligonucleotide with the SP2 primer and a 12-nucleotide UMI was ligated to the cDNA 3' end. TCRdb passed the UMI-ligation and nested PCR reads through MiXCR, listing each CDR3 protein once. The top ten hold roughly 0.68% of the sample, which has 120,000 to 150,000 distinct CDR3 sequences, 15% to 25% seen once. CD4 T cells were positively selected, then CD8 T cells from the CD4-negative fraction. The material sequenced was naive CD8+ T cells from blood. The sequence was obtained from a human donor in good health.

The DNA of the CDR3 is TGTGCCGGCCTAGCGGGAGCGGGTGAGCAGTTCTTC. Residues: CAGLAGAGEQFF. This chain joins TRBV7-2 and TRBJ2-1; 10 nucleotides line up with TRBD2. Germline CDR1 SGHTA, CDR2 FQGNSA. The CDR3 covers 12 residues. Germline trimming cut 11 bases from V and 9 bases from J; bases unmatched to any gene: 7.